This TCR beta chain was documented in a study of beta chain features in type 1 diabetes. Every bit of the isolated RNA underwent reverse transcription, so sequencing read expressed TCRB transcripts. TCRdb's table, derived via immunoSEQ multiplex PCR, lists solely in-frame clones and lacks some. This table holds around 340,000 clones, around 20% found once. This clone was detected a few times. The receptor's source is a woman aged 18 to 35 in good health. The sample comprised naive CD4+ T cells from blood.

Here the CDR3 DNA reads TGTGCCAGCAGCGCAGGGACAGACAGCTCCTACGAGCAGTACTTC. Residues: CASSAGTDSSYEQYF. The chain links TRBV11-3 to TRBJ2-7; 7 positions agree with TRBD1. The CDR3 runs 15 residues. The germline CDR1 and CDR2 sequences are SGHNT and YENEEA. The V gene end was trimmed by 5 bases and the J gene end by 0 bases; junction bases not matched to a gene: 7. The whole variable domain, remainder taken from reference TRBV11-3 and TRBJ2-7, is EAGVVQSPRYKIIEKKQPVAFWCNPISGHNTLYWYLQNLGQGPELLIRYENEEAVDDSQLPKDRFSAERLKGVDSTLKIQPAELGDSAVYLCASSAGTDSSYEQYFGPGTRLTVT.